What follows are 23 T cell receptor beta chains derived from one specimen sequenced in a study of T cells in Graves' hyperthyroidism and ophthalmopathy. RNA transcripts gave rise to amplified TCR beta CDR3 regions. The TCR CDR3 first-round RT-PCR relied on the HTBI primer set. Via MiXCR, TCRdb re-called the multiplex PCR reads, giving one row per CDR3 protein. The sample records around 690,000 distinct CDR3 sequences, roughly 20% being singletons. The sample comprised blood. These receptors were obtained from a man between 25 and 39 years old with Graves' ophthalmopathy.

This clonotype was picked up a small number of times. V and J are TRBV29-1 and TRBJ2-7, with 9 bases aligning to TRBD2. V was clipped by 6 bases and J by 2 bases; unmatched bases: 5. Germline lookup yields CDR1 SQVTM and CDR2 ANQGSEA. There are 13 residues in the CDR3. CDR3 sequence reads: CSVRAGGPYEQYF. The CDR3 nucleotides are TGCAGCGTACGAGCGGGAGGTCCCTACGAGCAGTACTTC.

In this sample, this clonotype turned up once. V and J are TRBV12-3 or TRBV12-4 and TRBJ2-4, with 14 bases aligning to TRBD2. Unmatched junction bases numbered 11, after V lost 3 bases and J lost 1 base. This CDR3 has 20 residues. The CDR3 bases are TGTGCCAGCAGTTTTATTGCGGGGACTAGCGGGAGAGAGGCCAAAAACATTCAGTACTTC. Amino acid sequence: CASSFIAGTSGREAKNIQYF.

This clonotype was counted many times. V gene TRBV2 combines with J gene TRBJ2-7; D may be TRBD2 (6 bases). The germline CDR1 and CDR2 sequences are SNHLY and FYNNEI. V dropped 3 bases and J dropped 3 bases, with 18 bases sitting between them. The CDR3 length is 16 residues. The CDR3: CASSDKTHGSNYEQYF. The CDR3 region has the DNA TGTGCCAGCAGTGACAAAACCCACGGGAGCAACTACGAGCAGTACTTC.

This clonotype was counted ten times or more. This chain uses TRBV7-9 with TRBJ2-7; D unclear. CDR1 is SEHNR, CDR2 FQNEAQ, per germline (reference sequence). CDR3 length: 13 residues. With 0 bases removed from V and 6 bases from J, the gap between germline ends came to 9 bases. The CDR3 DNA follows: TGTGCCAGCAGCTTAGCGGGCCAACTCGAGCAGTACTTC. Translation gives CASSLAGQLEQYF. The full variable domain, in which reference TRBV7-9 and TRBJ2-7 provide the parts outside the CDR3, is DTGVSQNPRHKITKRGQNVTFRCDPISEHNRLYWYRQTLGQGPEFLTYFQNEAQLEKSRLLSDRFSAERPKGSFSTLEIQRTEQGDSAMYLCASSLAGQLEQYFGPGTRLTVT.

This clonotype appeared many times. The V call is TRBV12-3 or TRBV12-4, the J call TRBJ2-3; 7 nucleotides line up with TRBD2. V trimming: 3 bases; J trimming: 4 bases; junction bases outside the gene matches: 4. The length of the CDR3 is 14 residues. This CDR3 is CASSLRERADTQYF. The CDR3 DNA sequence: TGTGCCAGCAGTTTGCGGGAGCGCGCAGATACGCAGTATTTT.

This chain links TRBV11-2 with TRBJ2-7; D possibly corresponds to TRBD1 (6 bases). The V gene lost 4 bases and the J gene lost 3 bases, with 16 bases spanning the gap. This CDR3 is built from 15 residues. Germline V gene data show CDR1 as SGHAT and CDR2 as FQNNGV. Here the CDR3 DNA reads TGTGCCAGCAGCTCCATTCAGGGGAAGAGCTACGAGCAGTACTTC. Protein sequence: CASSSIQGKSYEQYF.

This clonotype turned up a few times. This chain connects TRBV7-2 to TRBJ2-2; 10 bases are a match to TRBD2. Unmatched junction bases numbered 11, after V lost 5 bases and J lost 5 bases. The CDR3 has 17 amino acids. Per the germline V gene, CDR1 is SGHTA and CDR2 is FQGNSA. The CDR3 loop reads CASSVRASGSRTGELFF. The CDR3, as DNA: TGTGCCAGCAGCGTCCGGGCTAGCGGGAGTCGGACCGGGGAGCTGTTTTTT.

This clonotype showed up many times. This chain's CDR3 is CASRATGGEQPQHF. In DNA form, the CDR3 reads TGTGCCAGCAGGGCCACAGGGGGTGAACAGCCCCAGCATTTT. The J gene is TRBJ1-5, the V gene TRBV2, with TRBD1 identical over 8 bases. V shed 6 bases and J 7 bases; nucleotides not matched to a gene: 8. CDR3 size: 14 residues. Germline lookup yields CDR1 SNHLY and CDR2 FYNNEI.

This clonotype turned up a few times. The chain couples TRBV6-1 to TRBJ1-2, with D tentatively TRBD1 (6 bases). V lost 6 bases and J 4 bases, leaving 15 bases between the germline ends. Germline CDR1 MNHNS, CDR2 SASEGT. The CDR3 is 14 residues long. CDR3 region: CASRPVDRIYGYTF. DNA for the CDR3: TGTGCCAGCAGACCCGTGGACAGAATCTATGGCTACACCTTC.

The chain links TRBV19 to TRBJ2-1; D is ambiguous. The V gene's germline CDR1 is LNHDA and CDR2 SQIVND (reference sequence). The CDR3 length is 16 residues. Trimming took 4 bases from V and 0 from J, leaving 13 bases between them. The CDR3 DNA sequence: TGTGCCAGTAGTACCTACAGATTTTCCTCCTACAATGAGCAGTTCTTC. Translating gives CASSTYRFSSYNEQFF.

Many counts were recorded for this clonotype. The J gene is TRBJ2-1, the V gene TRBV7-9; D ambiguous. The V end lost 3 bases, the J end lost 2 bases, and 5 bases lay between the germline ends. Germline loops: CDR1 SEHNR, CDR2 FQNEAQ (reference sequence). CDR3 length: 13 residues. The CDR3 protein is CASSFAAYNEQFF. DNA of the CDR3: TGTGCCAGCAGCTTCGCTGCCTACAATGAGCAGTTCTTC.

Many counts were recorded for this clonotype. This rearrangement joins TRBV28 to TRBJ2-5, with TRBD2 matching 8 bases. With 6 bases clipped from V and 5 bases from J, the junction kept 11 bases outside the gene matches. CDR1 and CDR2 (germline): MDHEN, SYDVKM. The length of the CDR3 is 15 residues. This CDR3 reads CASRPGGVLAETQYF. CDR3 coding DNA: TGTGCCAGCAGGCCGGGGGGGGTACTCGCCGAGACCCAGTACTTC.

This clonotype was recorded many times. The chain has TRBV12-3 or TRBV12-4 and TRBJ1-5; D uncertain. Trimming stripped 6 bases from V and 3 bases from J, with 6 bases between. The CDR3 consists of 12 residues. As DNA, the CDR3 is TGTGCCAGCAGGGTCGTCAATCAGCCCCAGCATTTT. Amino acids: CASRVVNQPQHF.

CDR3 DNA sequence: TGCGCCAGCAGTGAGACCCGGGACAGGCCCTGGGAGGGGCAGTTCTTC. Its translation is CASSETRDRPWEGQFF. V usage is TRBV10-2 and J usage is TRBJ2-1; D may be TRBD1 (8 bases). This CDR3 comprises 16 residues. CDR1 is WSHSY, CDR2 SAAADI, per germline. Between the trimmed V and J ends, which lost 2 bases and 12 bases, there was a span of 23 bases.

V and J are TRBV3-1 and TRBJ2-3, with TRBD2 matching 7 bases. Germline assignment: CDR1 LGHDT and CDR2 YNNKEL (reference sequence). Losses at the gene ends were 4 bases for V and 4 bases for J; bases not matched to a gene: 8. The CDR3 is 15 amino acids. Written as DNA, the CDR3 is TGTGCCAGCAGCCCTATCAGCGGGACGTCAGATACGCAGTATTTT. This sequence encodes CASSPISGTSDTQYF.

The chain employs TRBV11-2 and TRBJ2-1; 11 nucleotides match TRBD2. The V and J ends lost 3 bases and 2 bases, in that order; junction bases with no gene match: 3. The CDR3 runs to 16 residues. CDR1 is SGHAT and CDR2 is FQNNGV in the germline V gene. CDR3: CASSLGLADTYNEQFF. The CDR3 DNA sequence: TGTGCCAGCAGCTTGGGACTAGCGGATACCTACAATGAGCAGTTCTTC. The full variable domain, rest sourced from reference TRBV11-2 and TRBJ2-1, is EAGVAQSPRYKIIEKRQSVAFWCNPISGHATLYWYQQILGQGPKLLIQFQNNGVVDDSQLPKDRFSAERLKGVDSTLKIQPAKLEDSAVYLCASSLGLADTYNEQFFGPGTRLTVL.

This clonotype was counted between two and nine times. This chain joins TRBV5-5 and TRBJ2-7, with 7 bases that match TRBD2. This CDR3 comprises 15 residues. V shed 3 bases, J shed 0 bases, and the junction held 6 bases outside the gene matches. Germline lookup yields CDR1 SGHKS and CDR2 YYEKEE (reference sequence). CDR3 nucleotides: TGTGCCAGCAGCTCCCAAGCGGGAACCTCCTACGAGCAGTACTTC. Its protein is CASSSQAGTSYEQYF.

The chain joins TRBV27 to TRBJ2-5; TRBD1 matches at 10 bases. The J segment lost 4 bases and the V segment lost 4 bases, leaving 3 bases of the junction unmatched. The CDR3 length is 14 residues. Germline assignment: CDR1 MNHEY and CDR2 SMNVEV (reference sequence). The CDR3 region is CASSSTGGLETQYF. CDR3 nucleotide sequence: TGTGCCAGCAGTTCGACAGGGGGCCTAGAGACCCAGTACTTC.

This clonotype was counted a few times. The chain employs TRBV27 and TRBJ2-5, with a tentative D call TRBD2 (6 bases). The germline gives CDR1 MNHEY, CDR2 SMNVEV (reference sequence). Deletions cut 5 bases from V and 6 bases from J, with 16 bases between. This CDR3 contains 14 residues. The CDR3 DNA follows: TGTGCCAGCAGTCCCCAGGACTATATACAGACCCAGTACTTC. It specifies CASSPQDYIQTQYF.

As to this clonotype: A much larger clone differs from this one at a single base, so this may be a read error. V and J are TRBV27 and TRBJ1-2; TRBD1 matches at 8 bases. The CDR3 extends over 14 amino acids. The V gene's germline CDR1 is MNHEY and CDR2 SMNVEV (reference sequence). The junction had 2 bases not matched to a gene; V was cut back by 1 base and J by 4 bases. As DNA, the CDR3 is TGTGCCAGCAGTTTATTCGGGACAGGCTATGGCTACACCTTC. Amino acid sequence: CASSLFGTGYGYTF.

This clonotype was detected ten times or more. The J gene is TRBJ2-5, the V gene TRBV7-8; D perhaps matches TRBD1 (6 bases). Germline assignment: CDR1 SGHVS and CDR2 FQNEAQ. The CDR3 is made up of 14 amino acids. V was clipped by 0 bases and J by 5 bases, with 10 bases between them. The CDR3 nucleotides read TGTGCCAGCAGCTTAGCGGGGGCCCGGGAGACCCAGTACTTC. This gives the protein CASSLAGARETQYF.

This clonotype was observed at least ten times. The chain uses TRBV30 and TRBJ2-5; D assignment may be TRBD1 or TRBD2 (5 bases each). Trimming shortened V by 6 bases and J by 4 bases, and 12 bases separated the two germline ends. This CDR3 spans 12 amino acids. The germline V gene has CDR1 GTSNPN and CDR2 SVGIG (reference sequence). This chain's CDR3 is CACHRSGETQYF. CDR3 nucleotide sequence: TGTGCCTGTCACAGGAGCGGAGAGACCCAGTACTTC.

This clonotype was recorded at least ten times. This rearrangement joins TRBV7-8 to TRBJ2-2; D ambiguous. CDR1 is SGHVS, CDR2 FQNEAQ, per germline. The V and J ends lost 1 base and 0 bases respectively, with 6 bases between them. The CDR3 runs to 15 residues. CDR3 residues: CASSLVAANTGELFF. CDR3 DNA sequence: TGTGCCAGCAGCTTAGTGGCCGCGAACACCGGGGAGCTGTTTTTT.